The TCR beta chain described here comes from a study of T cells in tumors after PD-1 blockade. Only in-frame clones appear in the TCRdb table, and some are missing; sequencing was by immunoSEQ multiplex PCR. Of 60,000 to 70,000 clones in the sample, over 65% were seen once. Looked up from germline, CDR1 is SEHNR and CDR2 is FQNEAQ (reference sequence). The V and J ends lost 5 bases and 12 bases respectively, with 13 bases between them. There are 11 residues in the CDR3. The clonotype was recovered from a human donor with basal cell carcinoma. The chain couples TRBV7-9 to TRBJ2-5, with D perhaps being TRBD1 or TRBD2 (5 bases each). The sample in question was PBMCs, obtained after anti-PD-1 treatment. Here the CDR3 DNA reads TGTGCCAGCAGCGGGTCCGGGACGAAGTACTTC. Translated: CASSGSGTKYF.